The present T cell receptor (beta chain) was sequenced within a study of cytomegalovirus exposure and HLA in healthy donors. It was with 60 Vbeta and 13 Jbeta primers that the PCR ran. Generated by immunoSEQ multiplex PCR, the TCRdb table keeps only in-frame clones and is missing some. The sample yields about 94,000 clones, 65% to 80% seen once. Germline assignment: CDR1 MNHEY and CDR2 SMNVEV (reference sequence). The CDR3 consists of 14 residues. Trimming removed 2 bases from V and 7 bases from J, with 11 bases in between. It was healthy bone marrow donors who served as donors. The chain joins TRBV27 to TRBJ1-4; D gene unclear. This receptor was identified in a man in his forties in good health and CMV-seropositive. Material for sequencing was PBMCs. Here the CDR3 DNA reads TGTGCCAGCAGTTTAGGGAGGGCGGCTGAAAAACTGTTTTTT. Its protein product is CASSLGRAAEKLFF.